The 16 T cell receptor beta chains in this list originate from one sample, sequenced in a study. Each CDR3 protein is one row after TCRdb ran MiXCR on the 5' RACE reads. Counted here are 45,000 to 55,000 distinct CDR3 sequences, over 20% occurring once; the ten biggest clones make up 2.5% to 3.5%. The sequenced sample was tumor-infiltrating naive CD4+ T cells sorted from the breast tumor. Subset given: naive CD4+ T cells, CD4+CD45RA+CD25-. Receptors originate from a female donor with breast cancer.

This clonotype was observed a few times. CDR3 region: CASSGLASGVADTQYF. CDR3 coding DNA: TGCGCCAGCAGCGGACTAGCTAGCGGGGTGGCAGATACGCAGTATTTT. This chain links TRBV5-1 with TRBJ2-3; TRBD2 matches at 9 bases. The CDR3 has 16 residues. The J segment lost 4 bases and the V segment lost 4 bases, leaving 10 bases of the junction unmatched. Germline CDR1 SGHRS, CDR2 YFSETQ.

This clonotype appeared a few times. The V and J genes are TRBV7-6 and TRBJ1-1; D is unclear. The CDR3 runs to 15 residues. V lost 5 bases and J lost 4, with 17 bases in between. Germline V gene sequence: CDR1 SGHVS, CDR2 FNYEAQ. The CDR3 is CASSTMTPDGTEAFF. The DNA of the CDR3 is TGTGCCAGCAGCACAATGACCCCGGACGGCACTGAAGCTTTCTTT.

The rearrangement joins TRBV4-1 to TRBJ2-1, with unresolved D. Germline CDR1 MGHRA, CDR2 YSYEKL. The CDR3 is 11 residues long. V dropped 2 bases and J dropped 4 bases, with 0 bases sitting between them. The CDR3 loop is CASSQYNEQFF. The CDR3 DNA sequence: TGCGCCAGCAGCCAATACAATGAGCAGTTCTTC.

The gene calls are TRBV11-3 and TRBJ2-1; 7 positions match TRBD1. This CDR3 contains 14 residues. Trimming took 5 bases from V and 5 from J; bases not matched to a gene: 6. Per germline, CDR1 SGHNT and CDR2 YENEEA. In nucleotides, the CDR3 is TGTGCCAGCAGCCTCCGGGACAGTGACAATGAGCAGTTCTTC. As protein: CASSLRDSDNEQFF.

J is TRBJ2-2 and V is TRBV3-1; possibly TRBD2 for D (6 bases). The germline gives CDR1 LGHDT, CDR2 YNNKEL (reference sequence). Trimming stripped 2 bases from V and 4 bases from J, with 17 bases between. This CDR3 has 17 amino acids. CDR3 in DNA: TGTGCCAGCAGCCAATATAGAAGGCGGGATGGCACCGGGGAGCTGTTTTTT. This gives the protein CASSQYRRRDGTGELFF. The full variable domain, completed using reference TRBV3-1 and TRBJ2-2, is DTAVSQTPKYLVTQMGNDKSIKCEQNLGHDTMYWYKQDSKKFLKIMFSYNNKELIINETVPNRFSPKSPDKAHLNLHINSLELGDSAVYFCASSQYRRRDGTGELFFGEGSRLTVL.

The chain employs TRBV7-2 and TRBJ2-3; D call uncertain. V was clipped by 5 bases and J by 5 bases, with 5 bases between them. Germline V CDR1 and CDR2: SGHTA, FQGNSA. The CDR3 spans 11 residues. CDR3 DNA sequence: TGTGCCAGCAGCATCGGAGATACGCAGTATTTT. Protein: CASSIGDTQYF.

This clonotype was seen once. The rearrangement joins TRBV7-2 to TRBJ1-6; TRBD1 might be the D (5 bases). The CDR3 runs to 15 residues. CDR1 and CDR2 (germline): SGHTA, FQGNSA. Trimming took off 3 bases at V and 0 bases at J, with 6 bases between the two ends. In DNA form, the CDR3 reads TGTGCCAGCAGCTTTGGGGGCTCCTATAATTCACCCCTCCACTTT. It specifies CASSFGGSYNSPLHF.

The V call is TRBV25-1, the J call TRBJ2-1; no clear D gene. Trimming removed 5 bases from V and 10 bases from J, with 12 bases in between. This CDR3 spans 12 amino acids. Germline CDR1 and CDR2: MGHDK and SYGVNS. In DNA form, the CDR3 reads TGTGCCAGCAGTACCAACACCAGGGAGCAGTTCTTC. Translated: CASSTNTREQFF.

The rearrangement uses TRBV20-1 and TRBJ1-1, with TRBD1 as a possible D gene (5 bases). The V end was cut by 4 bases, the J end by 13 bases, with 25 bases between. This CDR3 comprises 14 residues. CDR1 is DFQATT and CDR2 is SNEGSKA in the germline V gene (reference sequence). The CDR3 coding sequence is TGCAGTGCTAAAGGGGCAGTAAGTCCGATAGACGATTTCTTT. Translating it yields CSAKGAVSPIDDFF.

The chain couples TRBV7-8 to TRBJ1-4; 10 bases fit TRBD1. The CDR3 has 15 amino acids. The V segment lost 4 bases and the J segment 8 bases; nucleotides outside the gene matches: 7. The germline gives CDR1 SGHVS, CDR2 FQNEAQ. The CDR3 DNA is TGTGCCAGCAGCTCGAGGACAGGGGGAAACGAAAAACTGTTTTTT. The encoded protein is CASSSRTGGNEKLFF.

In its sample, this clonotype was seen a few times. This CDR3 reads CASSKEGGNQPQHF. Written as DNA, the CDR3 is TGTGCCAGCAGCAAAGAGGGGGGGAATCAGCCCCAGCATTTT. V usage is TRBV7-9 and J usage is TRBJ1-5, with D possibly TRBD1 on 6 matching bases. Per germline, CDR1 SEHNR and CDR2 FQNEAQ (reference sequence). This CDR3 has 14 amino acids. V was pared by 5 bases and J by 4 bases, with 12 bases between.

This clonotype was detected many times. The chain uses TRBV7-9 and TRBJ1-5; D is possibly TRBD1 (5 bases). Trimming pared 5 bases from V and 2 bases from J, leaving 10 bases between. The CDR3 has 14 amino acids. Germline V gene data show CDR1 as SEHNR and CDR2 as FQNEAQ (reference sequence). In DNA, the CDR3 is TGTGCCAGCAGCCCCTGGGACGGCAATCAGCCCCAGCATTTT. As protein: CASSPWDGNQPQHF.

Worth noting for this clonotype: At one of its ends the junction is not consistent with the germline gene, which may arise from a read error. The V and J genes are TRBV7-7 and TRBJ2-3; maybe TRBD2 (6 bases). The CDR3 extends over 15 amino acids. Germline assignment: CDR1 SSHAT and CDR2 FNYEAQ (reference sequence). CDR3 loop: CASSQSLARGDTQYF. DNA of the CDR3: TGTGCTAGCAGCCAAAGCCTAGCGAGAGGAGATACGCAGTATTTT.

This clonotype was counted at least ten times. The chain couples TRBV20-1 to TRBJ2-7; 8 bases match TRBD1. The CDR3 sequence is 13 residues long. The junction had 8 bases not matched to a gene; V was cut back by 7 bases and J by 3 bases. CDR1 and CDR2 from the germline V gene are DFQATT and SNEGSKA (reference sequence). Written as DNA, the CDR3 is TGCAGTGTCTTGTCGGGACAGGACTACGAGCAGTACTTC. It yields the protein CSVLSGQDYEQYF.

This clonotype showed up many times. CDR3 residues: CSAGEGERGGYTF. CDR3 DNA: TGCAGCGCGGGCGAGGGGGAAAGGGGCGGCTACACCTTC. This rearrangement joins TRBV29-1 to TRBJ1-2; tentative D call: TRBD1 (6 bases). Germline values: CDR1 SQVTM, CDR2 ANQGSEA. The CDR3 length is 13 residues. V lost 7 bases, J lost 8 bases, and 20 bases lay in between.

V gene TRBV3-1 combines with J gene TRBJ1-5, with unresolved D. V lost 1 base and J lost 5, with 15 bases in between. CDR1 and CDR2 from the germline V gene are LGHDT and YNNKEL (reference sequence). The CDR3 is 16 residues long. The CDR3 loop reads CASSQAWQVGDQPQHF. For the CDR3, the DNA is TGTGCCAGCAGCCAAGCGTGGCAGGTTGGGGATCAGCCCCAGCATTTT.